This T cell receptor beta chain was identified in a study of T-cell memory formation after mild COVID-19. Employing constant-segment primers, 5'RACE generated TCR alpha and TCR beta cDNA libraries bearing sample barcodes and UMIs. TCRdb reprocessed the 5' RACE reads with MiXCR, giving one entry per CDR3 protein. This sample has 550,000 to 600,000 distinct CDR3 sequences, with 15% to 20% found just once. This clonotype was counted only a few times. Its antigen is unknown. The ends lost 4 bases at V and 6 bases at J; junction bases unmatched: 11. CDR1 is KGHDR, CDR2 SFDVKD, per germline. The CDR3 is 16 residues long. The study's findings and limits: There was a balanced CD4/CD8 profile in clones contracting day 15 to 85, and later expanders leaned CD4+. Researchers found some responding clones in pre-infection memory, a sign that cross-reactive memory joined. There was no confirmation that second-wave clones peaking on day 37 were SARS-CoV-2 specific.

The material sequenced was PBMCs or a T cell subset sorted from them (not recorded which). V usage is TRBV24-1 and J usage is TRBJ2-1; 7 bases fit TRBD2. This clonotype originated in an adult woman who had mild COVID-19 (a few samples of this study predate the infection). Cell type and time point are not known. CDR3 nucleotide sequence: TGTGCCACCAGTGAGTTTGCGGGAGCAAGGAGCAATGAGCAGTTCTTC. Its translation: CATSEFAGARSNEQFF.